This is a list of T cell receptor beta chains from one sample in a study of response to subunit inactivated influenza vaccine. TCRdb fed the RT-PCR reads into MiXCR, producing one record per CDR3 protein. The data hold about 160,000 distinct CDR3 sequences, with roughly a tenth observed a single time. The starting material was non-naive T cells sorted from PBMCs, obtained about 6 weeks after vaccination. Receptors were obtained from a man aged 50 to 59 who received an inactivated influenza vaccine. Each CDR3 is given with its conserved first and last residue. The D gene is left open where the match is weak. Clone size is not always given. Where it is, it says once, few, many or a class for expanded clones.

CDR3 protein: CSARPVVANEQFF
CDR3 DNA: TGCAGTGCTAGGCCCGTGGTCGCCAATGAGCAGTTCTTC
V gene: TRBV20-1
D gene: NA
J gene: TRBJ2-1
clone size: many

CDR3 protein: CSARGISGSGSDTQYF
CDR3 DNA: TGCAGTGCTAGAGGGATTAGCGGGAGTGGGTCAGATACGCAGTATTTT
V gene: TRBV20-1
D gene: TRBD2
J gene: TRBJ2-3
clone size: few

CDR3 protein: CASSSGLAGAEQYF
CDR3 DNA: TGTGCCAGCAGTTCAGGACTAGCGGGGGCCGAGCAGTACTTC
V gene: TRBV6-2/TRBV6-3
D gene: TRBD2
J gene: TRBJ2-7
clone size: NA

CDR3 protein: CASATGTSTDTQYF
CDR3 DNA: TGTGCCAGCGCGACCGGGACCAGCACAGATACGCAGTATTTT
V gene: TRBV4-2
D gene: NA
J gene: TRBJ2-3
clone size: NA

CDR3 protein: CASSLFIGRRAGTYF
CDR3 DNA: TGTGCCAGCAGTTTATTCATCGGCCGGAGGGCAGGGACGTACTTC
V gene: TRBV28
D gene: NA
J gene: TRBJ2-4
clone size: NA

CDR3 protein: CASSDVSSYEQYF
CDR3 DNA: TGTGCCAGCAGTGACGTTTCCTCCTACGAGCAGTACTTC
V gene: TRBV6-1
D gene: NA
J gene: TRBJ2-7
clone size: NA

CDR3 protein: CSARDSYEQYF
CDR3 DNA: TGCAGTGCTAGAGACAGCTACGAGCAGTACTTC
V gene: TRBV20-1
D gene: NA
J gene: TRBJ2-7
clone size: NA

CDR3 protein: CASSQGTGNYNSPLHF
CDR3 DNA: TGCGCCAGCAGCCAAGGGACAGGGAACTATAATTCACCCCTCCACTTT
V gene: TRBV4-3
D gene: TRBD1
J gene: TRBJ1-6
clone size: NA

CDR3 protein: CATSREGAGYSGANVLTF
CDR3 DNA: TGTGCCACCAGCAGAGAAGGCGCGGGTTACTCTGGGGCCAACGTCCTGACTTTC
V gene: TRBV15
D gene: NA
J gene: TRBJ2-6
clone size: NA

CDR3 protein: CASSEGPGHRHNSPLHF
CDR3 DNA: TGCGCCAGCAGCGAAGGTCCGGGACACAGGCATAATTCACCCCTCCACTTT
V gene: TRBV5-1
D gene: NA
J gene: TRBJ1-6
clone size: few

CDR3 protein: CASSFMAGGRGRNEQFF
CDR3 DNA: TGTGCCAGCAGTTTTATGGCGGGAGGGAGGGGCCGGAATGAGCAGTTCTTC
V gene: TRBV27
D gene: TRBD2
J gene: TRBJ2-1
clone size: few

CDR3 protein: CAISERLAASTDTQYF
CDR3 DNA: TGTGCCATCAGTGAAAGATTAGCGGCTAGCACAGATACGCAGTATTTT
V gene: TRBV10-3
D gene: NA
J gene: TRBJ2-3
clone size: few

CDR3 protein: CASSPRTSGRLTGYEQYF
CDR3 DNA: TGTGCCAGCAGCCCCCGGACTAGCGGGAGGTTAACGGGCTACGAGCAGTACTTC
V gene: TRBV7-8
D gene: TRBD2
J gene: TRBJ2-7
clone size: few

CDR3 protein: CASSLPTETQYF
CDR3 DNA: TGTGCCAGCAGCTTACCTACCGAGACCCAGTACTTC
V gene: TRBV7-9
D gene: NA
J gene: TRBJ2-5
clone size: NA

CDR3 protein: CASSLFRGDNEQYF
CDR3 DNA: TGTGCCAGCAGTTTATTCAGGGGCGACAACGAGCAGTACTTC
V gene: TRBV12-3/TRBV12-4
D gene: NA
J gene: TRBJ2-7
clone size: medium-sized

CDR3 protein: CASSPGTGGIEQFF
CDR3 DNA: TGCGCCAGCAGCCCAGGGACAGGGGGGATTGAGCAGTTCTTC
V gene: TRBV5-1
D gene: TRBD1
J gene: TRBJ2-1
clone size: few

CDR3 protein: CASSSSLAGGQFF
CDR3 DNA: TGTGCCAGCAGCTCATCACTAGCGGGGGGGCAGTTCTTC
V gene: TRBV7-2
D gene: TRBD2
J gene: TRBJ2-1
clone size: few

CDR3 protein: CASSSRGQGANNEQFF
CDR3 DNA: TGTGCCAGCAGTTCCCGGGGACAGGGGGCGAACAATGAGCAGTTCTTC
V gene: TRBV6-2/TRBV6-3
D gene: TRBD1
J gene: TRBJ2-1
clone size: few

CDR3 protein: CASSLRHGGGTQYF
CDR3 DNA: TGTGCCAGCAGTTTACGGCATGGCGGAGGGACCCAGTACTTC
V gene: TRBV12-3/TRBV12-4
D gene: NA
J gene: TRBJ2-5
clone size: many

CDR3 protein: CASSLVGANTEAFF
CDR3 DNA: TGTGCCAGCAGCTTGGTGGGGGCGAACACTGAAGCTTTCTTT
V gene: TRBV5-6
D gene: NA
J gene: TRBJ1-1
clone size: NA

CDR3 protein: CASRDQSSNQPQHF
CDR3 DNA: TGCGCCAGCAGGGATCAGAGTAGCAATCAGCCCCAGCATTTT
V gene: TRBV5-1
D gene: NA
J gene: TRBJ1-5
clone size: many

CDR3 protein: CSASELNYGYTF
CDR3 DNA: TGCAGTGCTAGCGAGTTGAACTATGGCTACACCTTC
V gene: TRBV20-1
D gene: NA
J gene: TRBJ1-2
clone size: many

CDR3 protein: CASSNRLAGGYNEQFF
CDR3 DNA: TGTGCCAGCAGTAACCGACTAGCGGGGGGCTACAATGAGCAGTTCTTC
V gene: TRBV6-8
D gene: TRBD2
J gene: TRBJ2-1
clone size: many

CDR3 protein: CSARDPGLRGEQYF
CDR3 DNA: TGCAGTGCTAGAGATCCCGGCCTGCGGGGAGAGCAGTACTTC
V gene: TRBV20-1
D gene: NA
J gene: TRBJ2-7
clone size: NA

CDR3 protein: CASSLSRGVRETQYF
CDR3 DNA: TGTGCCAGCAGCTTGTCCAGGGGAGTTCGGGAGACCCAGTACTTC
V gene: TRBV5-8
D gene: NA
J gene: TRBJ2-5
clone size: once

CDR3 protein: CSVAGGETQYF
CDR3 DNA: TGCAGCGTTGCTGGGGGGGAGACCCAGTACTTC
V gene: TRBV29-1
D gene: NA
J gene: TRBJ2-5
clone size: NA

CDR3 protein: CSAIAGGQETQYF
CDR3 DNA: TGCAGTGCTATAGCGGGGGGACAAGAGACCCAGTACTTC
V gene: TRBV20-1
D gene: TRBD2
J gene: TRBJ2-5
clone size: NA

CDR3 protein: CSARPKGLVSYNEQFF
CDR3 DNA: TGCAGTGCTAGACCAAAGGGACTAGTCTCATACAATGAGCAGTTCTTC
V gene: TRBV20-1
D gene: TRBD2
J gene: TRBJ2-1
clone size: many

CDR3 protein: CSVITDGKTYEQYF
CDR3 DNA: TGCAGCGTTATCACTGACGGGAAAACCTACGAGCAGTACTTC
V gene: TRBV29-1
D gene: NA
J gene: TRBJ2-7
clone size: many

CDR3 protein: CASSPRGRGLGLSYNEQFF
CDR3 DNA: TGTGCCAGCAGCCCCCGGGGGCGGGGGTTGGGTCTCTCCTACAATGAGCAGTTCTTC
V gene: TRBV4-2
D gene: NA
J gene: TRBJ2-1
clone size: few

CDR3 protein: CSALTSGGYQETQYF
CDR3 DNA: TGCAGTGCCTTGACTAGCGGGGGGTACCAAGAGACCCAGTACTTC
V gene: TRBV20-1
D gene: TRBD2
J gene: TRBJ2-5
clone size: NA

CDR3 protein: CASSYSRGGEQFF
CDR3 DNA: TGTGCCAGCAGTTATTCCCGGGGTGGTGAGCAGTTCTTC
V gene: TRBV27
D gene: NA
J gene: TRBJ2-1
clone size: few

CDR3 protein: CSATRLAYEQYF
CDR3 DNA: TGCAGTGCTACTCGTTTGGCCTACGAGCAGTACTTC
V gene: TRBV20-1
D gene: NA
J gene: TRBJ2-7
clone size: NA

CDR3 protein: CASSLSGTGGSGANVLTF
CDR3 DNA: TGTGCCAGCAGCCTGTCCGGGACAGGGGGGTCTGGGGCCAACGTCCTGACTTTC
V gene: TRBV5-6
D gene: TRBD1
J gene: TRBJ2-6
clone size: few

CDR3 protein: CASSQVHGYNEQFF
CDR3 DNA: TGCGCCAGCAGCCAAGTACACGGCTACAATGAGCAGTTCTTC
V gene: TRBV4-3
D gene: NA
J gene: TRBJ2-1
clone size: many

CDR3 protein: CASSPRAGAGETQYF
CDR3 DNA: TGTGCCAGCAGCCCCAGGGCGGGGGCGGGGGAGACCCAGTACTTC
V gene: TRBV7-2
D gene: NA
J gene: TRBJ2-5
clone size: few

CDR3 protein: CASRPGGTVHVGAFF
CDR3 DNA: TGTGCCAGCAGACCCGGGGGGACAGTGCATGTCGGAGCTTTCTTT
V gene: TRBV6-1
D gene: TRBD1
J gene: TRBJ1-1
clone size: NA

CDR3 protein: CASSPTRSAYGYTF
CDR3 DNA: TGTGCCAGCAGCCCCACCCGCAGTGCCTATGGCTACACCTTC
V gene: TRBV11-2
D gene: NA
J gene: TRBJ1-2
clone size: few

CDR3 protein: CASSAGLNTEAFF
CDR3 DNA: TGCGCCAGCAGCGCCGGGTTGAACACTGAAGCTTTCTTT
V gene: TRBV5-1
D gene: NA
J gene: TRBJ1-1
clone size: few

CDR3 protein: CASSSQGVRTEAFF
CDR3 DNA: TGTGCCAGCAGCTCCCAAGGCGTAAGGACTGAAGCTTTCTTT
V gene: TRBV7-2
D gene: NA
J gene: TRBJ1-1
clone size: many

CDR3 protein: CASSLGSSGASTDTQYF
CDR3 DNA: TGCGCCAGCAGCTTGGGGTCTAGCGGGGCTAGCACAGATACGCAGTATTTT
V gene: TRBV5-1
D gene: TRBD2
J gene: TRBJ2-3
clone size: NA

CDR3 protein: CASSHIANEQFF
CDR3 DNA: TGTGCCAGCAGTCACATAGCCAATGAGCAGTTCTTC
V gene: TRBV7-6
D gene: NA
J gene: TRBJ2-1
clone size: few

CDR3 protein: CASIGTSVYNEQFF
CDR3 DNA: TGTGCCAGCATCGGAACCTCAGTTTACAATGAGCAGTTCTTC
V gene: TRBV7-9
D gene: NA
J gene: TRBJ2-1
clone size: many

CDR3 protein: CASSLASGRLLSYEQYF
CDR3 DNA: TGTGCCAGCAGCTTAGCGAGCGGGAGGTTACTGTCCTACGAGCAGTACTTC
V gene: TRBV7-9
D gene: TRBD2
J gene: TRBJ2-7
clone size: NA

CDR3 protein: CATRLAGDTGELFF
CDR3 DNA: TGTGCCACCAGACTAGCGGGAGACACCGGGGAGCTGTTTTTT
V gene: TRBV24-1
D gene: TRBD2
J gene: TRBJ2-2
clone size: few

CDR3 protein: CSATKVAGGNQPQHF
CDR3 DNA: TGCAGTGCTACCAAGGTCGCAGGGGGCAATCAGCCCCAGCATTTT
V gene: TRBV20-1
D gene: NA
J gene: TRBJ1-5
clone size: many

CDR3 protein: CASSYSGGTSSYNEQFF
CDR3 DNA: TGTGCCAGCAGTTACTCGGGGGGAACTAGCTCCTACAATGAGCAGTTCTTC
V gene: TRBV6-5
D gene: NA
J gene: TRBJ2-1
clone size: NA